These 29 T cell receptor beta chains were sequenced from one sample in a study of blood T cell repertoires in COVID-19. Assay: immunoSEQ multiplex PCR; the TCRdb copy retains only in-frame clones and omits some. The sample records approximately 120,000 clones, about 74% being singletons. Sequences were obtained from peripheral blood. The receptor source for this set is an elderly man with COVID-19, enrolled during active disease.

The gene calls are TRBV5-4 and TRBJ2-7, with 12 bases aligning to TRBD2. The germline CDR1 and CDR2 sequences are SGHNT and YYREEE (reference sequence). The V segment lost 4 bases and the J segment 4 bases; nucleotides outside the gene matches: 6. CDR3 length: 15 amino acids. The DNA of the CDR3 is TGTGCCAGCAGCACGACTAGCGGGAGATCGTACGAGCAGTACTTC. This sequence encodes CASSTTSGRSYEQYF. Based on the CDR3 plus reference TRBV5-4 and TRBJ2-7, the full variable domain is ETGVTQSPTHLIKTRGQQVTLRCSSQSGHNTVSWYQQALGQGPQFIFQYYREEENGRGNFPPRFSGLQFPNYSSELNVNALELDDSALYLCASSTTSGRSYEQYFGPGTRLTVT.

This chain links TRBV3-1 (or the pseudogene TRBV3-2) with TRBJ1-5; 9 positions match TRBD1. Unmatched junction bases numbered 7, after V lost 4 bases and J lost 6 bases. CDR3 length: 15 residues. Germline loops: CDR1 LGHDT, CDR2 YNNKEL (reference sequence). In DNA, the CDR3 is TGTGCCAGCAGCCCCGGGACAGGGCTGAGTCAGCCCCAGCATTTT. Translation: CASSPGTGLSQPQHF.

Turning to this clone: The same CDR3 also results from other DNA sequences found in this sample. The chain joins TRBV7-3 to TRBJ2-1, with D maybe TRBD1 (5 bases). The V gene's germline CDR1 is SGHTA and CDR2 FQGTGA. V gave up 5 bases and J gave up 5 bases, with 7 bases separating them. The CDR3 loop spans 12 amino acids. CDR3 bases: TGTGCCAGCAGCCTAGGGGACAATGAGCAGTTCTTC. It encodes CASSLGDNEQFF.

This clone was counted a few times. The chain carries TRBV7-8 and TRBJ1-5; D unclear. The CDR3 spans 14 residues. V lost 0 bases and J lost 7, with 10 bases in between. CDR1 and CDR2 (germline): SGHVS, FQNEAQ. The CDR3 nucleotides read TGTGCCAGCAGCTTAGCGCCCGCAGGACAGCCCCAGCATTTT. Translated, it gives CASSLAPAGQPQHF.

The CDR3 region has the DNA TGTGCCAGCAGCGTAGCGGGAGTAGATACGCAGTATTTT. It yields the protein CASSVAGVDTQYF. The genes are TRBV5-4 and TRBJ2-3, with 9 nucleotides matching TRBD2. The germline V gene encodes CDR1 SGHNT and CDR2 YYREEE (reference sequence). This CDR3 contains 13 residues. V shed 4 bases, J shed 5 bases, and the junction held 2 bases outside the gene matches.

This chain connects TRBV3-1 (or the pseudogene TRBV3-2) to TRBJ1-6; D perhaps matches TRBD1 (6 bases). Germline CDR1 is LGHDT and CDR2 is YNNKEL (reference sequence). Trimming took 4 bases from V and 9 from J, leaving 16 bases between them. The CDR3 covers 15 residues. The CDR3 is CASSPLGHSGSPLHF. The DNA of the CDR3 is TGTGCCAGCAGCCCTTTGGGACACTCAGGTTCACCCCTCCACTTT.

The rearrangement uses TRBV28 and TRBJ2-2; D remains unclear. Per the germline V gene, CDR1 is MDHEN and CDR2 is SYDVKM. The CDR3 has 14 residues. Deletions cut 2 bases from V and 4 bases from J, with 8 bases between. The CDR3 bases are TGTGCCAGCAGTTTAACTTTTTTCACCGGGGAGCTGTTTTTT. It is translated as CASSLTFFTGELFF.

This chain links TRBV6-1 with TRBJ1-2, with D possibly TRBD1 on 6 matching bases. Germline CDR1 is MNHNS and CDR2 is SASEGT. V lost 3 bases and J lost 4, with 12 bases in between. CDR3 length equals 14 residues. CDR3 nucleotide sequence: TGTGCCAGCAGTGAGACAGGAGATCTCTATGGCTACACCTTC. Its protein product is CASSETGDLYGYTF.

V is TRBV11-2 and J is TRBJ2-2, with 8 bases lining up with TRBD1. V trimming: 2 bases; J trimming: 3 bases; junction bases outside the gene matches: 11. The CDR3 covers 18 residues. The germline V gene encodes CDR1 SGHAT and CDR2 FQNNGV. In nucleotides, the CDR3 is TGTGCCAGCAGCTTATTCCAGGGACAGGACGTGGACACCGGGGAGCTGTTTTTT. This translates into CASSLFQGQDVDTGELFF.

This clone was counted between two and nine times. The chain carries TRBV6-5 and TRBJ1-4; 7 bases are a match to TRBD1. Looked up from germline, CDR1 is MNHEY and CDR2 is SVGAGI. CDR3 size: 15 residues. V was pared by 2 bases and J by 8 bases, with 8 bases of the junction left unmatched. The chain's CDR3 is CASSYTGTVGEKLFF. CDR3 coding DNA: TGTGCCAGCAGTTACACCGGGACAGTTGGGGAAAAACTGTTTTTT.

The CDR3 DNA reads TGTGCCAGCAGCCAAACTAGCGCAGATACGCAGTATTTT. This translates into CASSQTSADTQYF. This chain links TRBV3-1 (or the pseudogene TRBV3-2) with TRBJ2-3; 7 positions agree with TRBD2. This CDR3 is built from 13 residues. J was trimmed by 4 bases and V by 2 bases; bases with no gene match: 0. The germline CDR1 and CDR2 sequences are LGHDT and YNNKEL (reference sequence).

CDR3 residues: CASSSPGTSHEQFF. CDR3 coding DNA: TGTGCCAGCAGTTCCCCCGGGACTAGCCATGAGCAGTTCTTC. V and J are TRBV28 and TRBJ2-1, with 9 nucleotides matching TRBD2. From germline, CDR1 is MDHEN and CDR2 SYDVKM. The CDR3 totals 14 residues. Trimming cost V 4 bases and J 8 bases; bases outside gene matches: 6.

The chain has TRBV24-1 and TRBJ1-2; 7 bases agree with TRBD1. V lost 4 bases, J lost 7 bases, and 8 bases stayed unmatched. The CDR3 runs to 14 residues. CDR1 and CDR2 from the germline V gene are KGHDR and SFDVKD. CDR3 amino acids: CATSESKGARGYTF. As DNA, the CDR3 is TGTGCCACCAGTGAGAGTAAGGGGGCGCGTGGCTACACCTTC.

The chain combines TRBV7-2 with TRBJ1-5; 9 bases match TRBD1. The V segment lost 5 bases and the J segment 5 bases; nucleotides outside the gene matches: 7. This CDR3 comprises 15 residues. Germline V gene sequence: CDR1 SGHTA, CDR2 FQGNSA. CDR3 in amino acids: CASSPGQGNHQPQHF. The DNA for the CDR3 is TGTGCCAGCAGCCCGGGACAGGGCAACCATCAGCCCCAGCATTTT.

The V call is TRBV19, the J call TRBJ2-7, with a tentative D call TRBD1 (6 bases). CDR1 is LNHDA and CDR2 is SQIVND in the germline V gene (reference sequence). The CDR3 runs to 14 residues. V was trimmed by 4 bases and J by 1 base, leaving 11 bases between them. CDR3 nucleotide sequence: TGTGCCAGTAGTAAGGGGGATTCGTCCTACGAGCAGTACTTC. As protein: CASSKGDSSYEQYF.

The CDR3 loop reads CASSPVAPSSYNSPLHF. CDR3 sequence (DNA): TGTGCCAGCTCACCGGTAGCACCTAGCTCCTATAATTCACCCCTCCACTTT. The V and J genes are TRBV18 and TRBJ1-6; D is unclear. The CDR3 is 17 amino acids. The germline CDR1 and CDR2 sequences are KGHSH and LQKENI. V lost 3 bases to trimming and J lost 0 bases, with 12 bases between them.

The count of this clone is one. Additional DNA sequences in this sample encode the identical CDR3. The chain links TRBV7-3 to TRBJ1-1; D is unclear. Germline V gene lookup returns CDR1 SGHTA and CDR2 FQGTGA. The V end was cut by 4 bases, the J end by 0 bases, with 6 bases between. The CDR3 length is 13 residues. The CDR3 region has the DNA TGTGCCAGCAGCTCCGGTATGAACACTGAAGCTTTCTTT. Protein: CASSSGMNTEAFF.

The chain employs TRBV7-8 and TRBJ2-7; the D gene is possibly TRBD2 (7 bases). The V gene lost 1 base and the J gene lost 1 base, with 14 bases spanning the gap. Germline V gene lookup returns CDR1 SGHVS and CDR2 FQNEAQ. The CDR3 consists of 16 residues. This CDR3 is CASSLGGGGRSYEQYF. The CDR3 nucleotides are TGTGCCAGCAGCTTAGGGGGGGGCGGGAGATCCTACGAGCAGTACTTC.

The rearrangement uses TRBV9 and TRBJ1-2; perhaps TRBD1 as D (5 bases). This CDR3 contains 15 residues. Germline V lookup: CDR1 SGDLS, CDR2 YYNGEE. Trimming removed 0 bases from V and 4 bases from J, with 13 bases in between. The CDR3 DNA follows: TGTGCCAGCAGCGTAGGTGCAGGGATTGCCTATGGCTACACCTTC. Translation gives CASSVGAGIAYGYTF.

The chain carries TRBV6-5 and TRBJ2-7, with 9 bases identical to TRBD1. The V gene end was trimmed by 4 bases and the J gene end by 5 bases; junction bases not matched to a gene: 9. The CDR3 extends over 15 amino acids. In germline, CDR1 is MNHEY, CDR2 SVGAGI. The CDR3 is CASSFYRGRPHEQYF. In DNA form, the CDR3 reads TGTGCCAGCAGTTTTTACAGGGGGCGACCGCACGAGCAGTACTTC.

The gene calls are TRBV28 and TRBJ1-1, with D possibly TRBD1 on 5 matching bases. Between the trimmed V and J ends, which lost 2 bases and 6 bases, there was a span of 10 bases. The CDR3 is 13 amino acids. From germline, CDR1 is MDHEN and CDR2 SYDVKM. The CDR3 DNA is TGTGCCAGCAGTTTAGGGCAGGGCCCTGAAGCTTTCTTT. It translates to CASSLGQGPEAFF.

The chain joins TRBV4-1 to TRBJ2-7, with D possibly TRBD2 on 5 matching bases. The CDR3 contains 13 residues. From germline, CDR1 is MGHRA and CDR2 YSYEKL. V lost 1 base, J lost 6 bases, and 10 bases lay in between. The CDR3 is CASSQVRTSEQYF. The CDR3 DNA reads TGCGCCAGCAGCCAAGTAAGGACTTCCGAGCAGTACTTC.

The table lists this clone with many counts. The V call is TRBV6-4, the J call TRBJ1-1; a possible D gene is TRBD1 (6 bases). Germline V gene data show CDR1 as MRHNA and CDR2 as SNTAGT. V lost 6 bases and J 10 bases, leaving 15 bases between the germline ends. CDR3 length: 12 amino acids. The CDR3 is CASSPGGAVAFF. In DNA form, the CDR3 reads TGTGCCAGCAGCCCGGGGGGGGCAGTAGCTTTCTTT.

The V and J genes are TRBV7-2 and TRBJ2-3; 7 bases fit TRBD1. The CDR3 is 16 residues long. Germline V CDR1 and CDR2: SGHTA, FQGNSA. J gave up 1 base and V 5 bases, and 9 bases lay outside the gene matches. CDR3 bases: TGTGCCAGCAGCATTCACAGGGGTGGCGGCACAGATACGCAGTATTTT. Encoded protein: CASSIHRGGGTDTQYF.

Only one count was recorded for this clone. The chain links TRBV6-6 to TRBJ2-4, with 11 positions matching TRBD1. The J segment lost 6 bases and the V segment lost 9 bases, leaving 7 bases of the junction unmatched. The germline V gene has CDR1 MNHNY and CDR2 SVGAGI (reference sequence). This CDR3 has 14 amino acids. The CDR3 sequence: CASAGTGGGNIQYF. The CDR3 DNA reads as TGTGCCAGTGCCGGGACAGGGGGAGGAAACATTCAGTACTTC.

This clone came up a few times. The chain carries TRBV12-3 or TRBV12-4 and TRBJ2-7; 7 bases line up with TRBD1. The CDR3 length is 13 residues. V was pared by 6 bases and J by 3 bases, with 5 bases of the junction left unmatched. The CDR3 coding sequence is TGTGCCAGCAGGCTGGGACAGTACTACGAGCAGTACTTC. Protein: CASRLGQYYEQYF.

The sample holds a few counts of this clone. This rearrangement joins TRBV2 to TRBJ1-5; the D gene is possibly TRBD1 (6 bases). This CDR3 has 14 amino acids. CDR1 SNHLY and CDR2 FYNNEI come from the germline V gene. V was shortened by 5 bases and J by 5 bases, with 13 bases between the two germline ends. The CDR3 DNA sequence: TGTGCCAGCAGTTCAGGGGAAGGTGATCAGCCCCAGCATTTT. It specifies CASSSGEGDQPQHF.

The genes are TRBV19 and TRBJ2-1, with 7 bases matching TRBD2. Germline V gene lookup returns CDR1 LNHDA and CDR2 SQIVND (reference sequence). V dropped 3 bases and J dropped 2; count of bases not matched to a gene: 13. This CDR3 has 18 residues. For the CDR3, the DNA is TGTGCCAGTAGTATTAGTCCCCCGGCTAGCGGTCCCTACAATGAGCAGTTCTTC. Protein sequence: CASSISPPASGPYNEQFF.

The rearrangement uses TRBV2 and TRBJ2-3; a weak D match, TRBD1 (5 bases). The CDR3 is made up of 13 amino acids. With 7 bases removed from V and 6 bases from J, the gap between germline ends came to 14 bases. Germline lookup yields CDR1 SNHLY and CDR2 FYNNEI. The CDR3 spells CASNRGRDDTQYF. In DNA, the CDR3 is TGTGCCAGCAATAGGGGAAGAGACGATACGCAGTATTTT.